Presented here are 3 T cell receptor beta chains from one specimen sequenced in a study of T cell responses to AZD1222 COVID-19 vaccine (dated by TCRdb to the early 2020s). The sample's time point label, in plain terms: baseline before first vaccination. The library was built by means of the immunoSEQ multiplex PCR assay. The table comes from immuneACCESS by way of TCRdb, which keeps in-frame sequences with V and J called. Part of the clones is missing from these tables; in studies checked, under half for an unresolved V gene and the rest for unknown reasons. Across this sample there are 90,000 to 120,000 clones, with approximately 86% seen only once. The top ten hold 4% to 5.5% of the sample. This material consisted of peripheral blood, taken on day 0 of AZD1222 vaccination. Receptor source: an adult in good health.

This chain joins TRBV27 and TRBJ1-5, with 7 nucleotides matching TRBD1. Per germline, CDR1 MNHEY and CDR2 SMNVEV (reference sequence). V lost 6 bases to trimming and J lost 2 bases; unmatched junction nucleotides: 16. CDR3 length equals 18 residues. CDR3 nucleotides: TGTGCCAGCAGACCTGACAGGGTCGGGGATCGGGGCAATCAGCCCCAGCATTTT. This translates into CASRPDRVGDRGNQPQHF.

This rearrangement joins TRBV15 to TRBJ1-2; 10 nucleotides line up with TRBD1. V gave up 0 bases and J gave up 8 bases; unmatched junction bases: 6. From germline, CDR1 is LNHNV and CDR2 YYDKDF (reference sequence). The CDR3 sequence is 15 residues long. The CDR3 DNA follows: TGTGCCACCAGCAGAGAGAGGACAGGGGGGACGGGCTACACCTTC. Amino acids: CATSRERTGGTGYTF.

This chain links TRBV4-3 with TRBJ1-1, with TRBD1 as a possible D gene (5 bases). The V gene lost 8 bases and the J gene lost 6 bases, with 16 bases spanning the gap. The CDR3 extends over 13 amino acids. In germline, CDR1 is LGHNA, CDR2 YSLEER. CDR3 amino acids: CASGPTMGAEAFF. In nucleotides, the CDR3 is TGCGCCAGCGGACCTACGATGGGGGCTGAAGCTTTCTTT.